Presented here are 10 T cell receptor beta chains from one specimen sequenced in a study of cytomegalovirus exposure and HLA in healthy donors. Primers for the PCR totalled 60 Vbeta and 13 Jbeta. The assay was immunoSEQ multiplex PCR, and TCRdb's table has in-frame clones only and misses some. This sample's clone table lists fewer than 85,000 clones. The sample consisted of PBMCs. The receptor set was obtained from a man aged 25-45 years in good health and CMV-seronegative.

The rearrangement joins TRBV18 to TRBJ1-1; D perhaps matches TRBD1 (6 bases). Germline V gene data show CDR1 as KGHSH and CDR2 as LQKENI. This CDR3 is 16 amino acids long. V was cut by 6 bases and J by 3 bases, with 20 bases left in between. CDR3 bases: TGTGCCAGCTCCACCAGCGCAGGGGCTGAAGACACTGAAGCTTTCTTT. Its translation is CASSTSAGAEDTEAFF.

The CDR3 protein is CASSYVPQGLWEAFF. Here the CDR3 DNA reads TGTGCCAGCAGTTATGTTCCACAGGGCCTATGGGAAGCTTTCTTT. The gene calls are TRBV6-6 and TRBJ1-1; maybe TRBD1 (6 bases). The V and J ends lost 3 bases and 8 bases respectively, with 19 bases between them. Germline V CDR1 and CDR2: MNHNY, SVGAGI (reference sequence). This CDR3 has 15 amino acids.

CDR3 DNA sequence: TGCGCCAGCAGCCCGTTAAGCGGACAGGGGTCAGCCCGGCGTGGAGATACGCAGTATTTT. As protein: CASSPLSGQGSARRGDTQYF. The genes are TRBV5-1 and TRBJ2-3; 9 bases match TRBD1. CDR3 length equals 20 residues. V lost 4 bases, J lost 5 bases, and 23 bases stayed unmatched. Germline V gene data show CDR1 as SGHRS and CDR2 as YFSETQ. The full variable domain, rest sourced from reference TRBV5-1 and TRBJ2-3, is KAGVTQTPRYLIKTRGQQVTLSCSPISGHRSVSWYQQTPGQGLQFLFEYFSETQRNKGNFPGRFSGRQFSNSRSEMNVSTLELGDSALYLCASSPLSGQGSARRGDTQYFGPGTRLTVL.

The rearrangement links TRBV5-1 to TRBJ1-2; D possibly corresponds to TRBD1 (6 bases). V lost 6 bases, J lost 8 bases, and 20 bases lay in between. Germline lookup yields CDR1 SGHRS and CDR2 YFSETQ. The CDR3 totals 14 residues. The CDR3 loop is CASNYDTGQSGYTF. For the CDR3, the DNA is TGCGCCAGCAACTATGACACAGGGCAATCGGGCTACACCTTC.

The V and J genes are TRBV4-3 and TRBJ2-7, with D unclear. Between the trimmed V and J ends, which lost 0 bases and 5 bases, there was a span of 11 bases. CDR1 is LGHNA and CDR2 is YSLEER in the germline V gene. The CDR3 totals 14 residues. As DNA, the CDR3 is TGCGCCAGCAGCCAAGATGACAATAGGAACGAGCAGTACTTC. The encoded protein is CASSQDDNRNEQYF.

The chain combines TRBV5-1 with TRBJ1-3; no reliable D call. CDR1 and CDR2 from the germline V gene are SGHRS and YFSETQ. With 0 bases removed from V and 4 bases from J, the gap between germline ends came to 8 bases. This CDR3 comprises 14 residues. This CDR3 reads CASSLAGYGNTIYF. The CDR3 DNA reads as TGCGCCAGCAGCTTGGCGGGGTACGGAAACACCATATATTTT.

J is TRBJ2-7 and V is TRBV5-1; D is unclear. This CDR3 has 13 amino acids. Germline V gene lookup returns CDR1 SGHRS and CDR2 YFSETQ. Trimming took off 5 bases at V and 1 base at J, with 10 bases between the two ends. The CDR3, as DNA: TGCGCCAGCAGTCCTGAGCCATCCTACGAGCAGTACTTC. This encodes CASSPEPSYEQYF.

The rearrangement joins TRBV5-1 to TRBJ1-6; no reliable D call. Trimming took off 0 bases at V and 10 bases at J, with 14 bases between the two ends. The CDR3 has 15 residues. CDR1 is SGHRS, CDR2 YFSETQ, per germline. The CDR3 nucleotides read TGCGCCAGCAGCTTGGCGGGCGGGGAGAGGTCACCCCTCCACTTT. Translated: CASSLAGGERSPLHF.

CDR3 DNA: TGTGCCAGCAGCTTAGAAGGGGCCCCGCGGGGGAGCGCCTACGAGCAGTACTTC. This sequence encodes CASSLEGAPRGSAYEQYF. This chain joins TRBV11-3 and TRBJ2-7, with 7 positions matching TRBD2. The V and J ends lost 0 bases and 2 bases, in that order; junction bases with no gene match: 13. The CDR3 loop spans 18 amino acids. Germline V gene sequence: CDR1 SGHNT, CDR2 YENEEA.

This chain joins TRBV5-1 and TRBJ1-1; D remains ambiguous. CDR1 is SGHRS and CDR2 is YFSETQ in the germline V gene. V lost 0 bases and J 8 bases, leaving 11 bases between the germline ends. The CDR3 spans 13 residues. The chain's CDR3 is CASSLGRGVEAFF. CDR3 DNA: TGCGCCAGCAGCTTGGGCCGGGGTGTCGAAGCTTTCTTT.